This TCR beta chain stems from a study of blood T cell repertoires in COVID-19 (dated by TCRdb to 2018 to 2021). Context from the whole study: Samples from collaborators originated in the United States, Italy and Spain and spanned both the acute and convalescent phases of COVID-19. The material from the prospective study consisted of cDNA or gDNA derived from T cells, B-cell-depleted T cells, or PBMCs. Subjects who had been exposed to COVID-19, were actively infected with it, or had recovered from it provided the deeply sampled blood TCRbeta repertoires that made up the dataset. The repertoires were made available in a free public database intended to serve as a resource for research on the immune response to SARS-CoV-2. The samples were drawn from the first 160 participants of the ongoing ImmuneRACE study and from 950 to 1,500 subjects provided by 6 global collaborators. Nearly every sample came with metadata listing a de-identified subject ID, COVID-19 status, age in years and sex. HLA class I and class II types, where available, came from metadata supplied by the sample provider rather than from assay-based typing. Broad study findings and their caveats: How much clinical and demographic metadata was included differed by source and by participant, and the metadata was provided uncurated.

In the prospective study, participants were roughly 18 to 95 years old, resided in around 25 geographic areas of the United States, and were enrolled through a virtual design. In the prospective study, participants were assigned to cohorts based on the clinical history participants reported in a screening survey and a study questionnaire. In the prospective study, whole blood, serum and a nasopharyngeal or oropharyngeal swab were collected from each participant by mobile phlebotomists. Over an approximately 2-month period, participants in the prospective study had the option of providing additional blood draws and questionnaires. Blood samples from the prospective study were shipped frozen or at room temperature prior to DNA extraction. Its CDR3 holds 17 amino acids, cysteine through phenylalanine. Only the CDR3 portion is preserved as DNA: 51 bases, with reading frame beginning at the first base. Trimming costs V 1 base and J 1 base, and their ends lie 15 bases apart. In the germline V gene, CDR1 corresponds to LGHNA and CDR2 to YNFKEQ.

The immunoSEQ Assay, a bias-controlled multiplex PCR, was used to amplify TCRbeta CDR3 regions from genomic DNA. The original methods were these. Nucleated cell counts per sample were estimated from amplification of reference gene primers within the assay. To quantify the absolute abundance of each unique TCRbeta CDR3 rearrangement, sequence reads were collapsed and filtered. For each sample, productive Simpson clonality was calculated as the square root of Simpson's diversity index across productive rearrangements. Imported from immuneACCESS, the table was reduced by TCRdb to in-frame sequences with V and J called. These copies leave out some clones; in studies compared against another copy, an unresolved V gene accounts for under half, and the cause of the remainder is not known. The DNA was the basis for D and trimming; V, J and clone size are from that table. The sample table holds approximately 210,000 clones, of which about 77% were seen once. The ten largest make up less than 20% of the sample.

Notes on this clone: This clone's antigen is unknown. The record has no base qualities; no much larger clone is one base away.

This chain joins TRBV4-2 to TRBJ2-3; TRBD2 is perhaps the D gene, given 6 matching bases. The sequence derives from a woman aged 50 to 60 with acute COVID-19. Specimen: PBMCs or T cells enriched from blood (not recorded which). The CDR3 loop reads CASSQASRASGTDTQYF. The bases read TGTGCCAGCAGCCAAGCCTCCAGGGCTAGCGGCACAGATACGCAGTATTTT.